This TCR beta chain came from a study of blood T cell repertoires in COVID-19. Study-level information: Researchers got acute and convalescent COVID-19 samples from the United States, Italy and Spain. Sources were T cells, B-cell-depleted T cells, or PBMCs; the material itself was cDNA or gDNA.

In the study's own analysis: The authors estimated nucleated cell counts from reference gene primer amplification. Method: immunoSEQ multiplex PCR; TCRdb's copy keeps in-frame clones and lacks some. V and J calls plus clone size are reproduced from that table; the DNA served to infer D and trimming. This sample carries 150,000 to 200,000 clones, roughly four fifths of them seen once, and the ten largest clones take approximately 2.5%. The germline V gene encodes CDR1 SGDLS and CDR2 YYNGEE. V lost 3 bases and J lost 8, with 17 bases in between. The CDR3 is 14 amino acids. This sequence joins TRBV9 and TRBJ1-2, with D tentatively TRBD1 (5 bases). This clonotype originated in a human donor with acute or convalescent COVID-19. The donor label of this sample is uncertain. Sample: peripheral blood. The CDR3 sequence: CASSAREGLWGYTF. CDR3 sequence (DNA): TGTGCCAGCAGCGCACGGGAGGGGCTATGGGGCTACACCTTC.